The rows below give T cell receptor beta chains drawn from one sample of a study of blood T cell repertoires in COVID-19. Clones were sequenced by immunoSEQ multiplex PCR, and TCRdb holds only the in-frame ones, with some missing. The repertoire includes 150,000 or so clones, roughly 88% of them detected once, and about 4.5% sits in the top ten. The specimen sequenced was PBMCs or T cells enriched from blood (not recorded which). The receptors derive from a man in his forties or fifties who had recovered from COVID-19. Each CDR3 is given with its conserved first and last residue. Fields, in order: D gene, V gene, J gene, clone size, CDR3 DNA, CDR3 protein. A D gene is named only where the DNA matches it firmly. Clone size is stated in some rows and not others, as once, few, many or a class when expanded.

TRBD1	TRBV5-5	TRBJ1-5	NA	TGTGCCAGCAGCCCAGGTGTATGGACAGGTCAGCCCCAGCATTTT	CASSPGVWTGQPQHF
TRBD1	TRBV30	TRBJ1-4	NA	TGTGCCTGGAGTGATCGAGGACAGGGGGGTGAAAAACTGTTTTTT	CAWSDRGQGGEKLFF
TRBD1	TRBV5-4	TRBJ2-3	NA	TGTGCCAGCAGCTTGAGGACAGGTAGCACAGATACGCAGTATTTT	CASSLRTGSTDTQYF
TRBD1	TRBV2	TRBJ2-1	NA	TGTGCCAGCAGAGGACAGGTTATTTACATTGAGCAGTTCTTC	CASRGQVIYIEQFF
TRBD1	TRBV5-8	TRBJ1-2	NA	TGTGCCAGCAGCGTGGACAGGGAAGGCTACACCTTC	CASSVDREGYTF
NA	TRBV6-5	TRBJ1-3	NA	TGTGCCAGCAGTTACTCTGGCGGAGAGTCAGGAAACACCATATATTTT	CASSYSGGESGNTIYF
TRBD1	TRBV5-1	TRBJ1-1	NA	TGCGCCAGCAGCGGGGGACAGGGGGCGAACACTGAAGCTTTCTTT	CASSGGQGANTEAFF
TRBD2	TRBV27	TRBJ2-3	few	TGTGCCAGCACCCGTAGCGGGAGGACAGATACGCAGTATTTT	CASTRSGRTDTQYF
TRBD1	TRBV24-1	TRBJ1-1	NA	TGTGCCACCCCTGACAGGGAGCTTTTCTTT	CATPDRELFF
NA	TRBV7-2	TRBJ1-5	few	TGTGCCAGCAGCTTAACCAGGGGTGGCAATCAGCCCCAGCATTTT	CASSLTRGGNQPQHF
TRBD1	TRBV5-1	TRBJ2-1	NA	TGCGCCAGCAGCCACCCCGGACAGGTTGGCAATGAGCAGTTCTTC	CASSHPGQVGNEQFF
TRBD1	TRBV10-3	TRBJ1-2	NA	TGTGCCATCAGTGAGTCGACTCAGGGGGCCTATGGCTACACCTTC	CAISESTQGAYGYTF
NA	TRBV9	TRBJ2-3	NA	TGTGCCAGCAGCGCGGGGAGCCCAGATACGCAGTATTTT	CASSAGSPDTQYF
NA	TRBV10-3	TRBJ1-6	few	TGTGCCATCAGCCCTCAGGGAGGTAATTCACCCCTCCACTTT	CAISPQGGNSPLHF
TRBD1	TRBV7-9	TRBJ1-5	NA	TGTGCCAGCAGCTTGGGACAGGGGGCGGGTAGCAATCAGCCCCAGCATTTT	CASSLGQGAGSNQPQHF
NA	TRBV19	TRBJ1-2	NA	TGTGCCAGTAAGGGGGTTCTCCTGAACTATGGCTACACCTTC	CASKGVLLNYGYTF
NA	TRBV7-9	TRBJ1-2	NA	TGTGCCAGCAGCTTAGCAGGGGTTCTCGGTGGCTACACCTTC	CASSLAGVLGGYTF
TRBD2	TRBV6-5	TRBJ2-1	NA	TGTGCCAGCAGTTACTCCCTAGCGGGCTCCTACAATGAGCAGTTCTTC	CASSYSLAGSYNEQFF
NA	TRBV7-2	TRBJ1-5	NA	TGTGCCAGCAGCTCCAGGGCAAATCAGCCCCAGCATTTT	CASSSRANQPQHF
NA	TRBV19	TRBJ1-1	NA	TGTGCCAGTAGTATAGATCGAAGGGGGGGCATGGACACTGAAGCTTTCTTT	CASSIDRRGGMDTEAFF
NA	TRBV28	TRBJ2-3	NA	TGTGCCAGCAGTTTACTTATCAGTCACACGAGTTTTAGCCTATCTGATACGCAGTATTTT	CASSLLISHTSFSLSDTQYF
TRBD1	TRBV7-3	TRBJ2-2	NA	TGTGCCAGCAGGAATTCCGGGACAGTGAACACCGGGGAGCTGTTTTTT	CASRNSGTVNTGELFF
NA	TRBV3-1/TRBV3-2	TRBJ2-7	few	TGTGCCAGCAGCCGCCGGGACACGAACGAGCAGTACTTC	CASSRRDTNEQYF
TRBD2	TRBV9	TRBJ2-2	NA	TGTGCCAGCAGCTTCCGGGGGGTGAGGACCGGGGAGCTGTTTTTT	CASSFRGVRTGELFF
TRBD1	TRBV24-1	TRBJ1-4	NA	TGTGCCACCAGTGACCCAGGGGGCTCGGGTGAAAAACTGTTTTTT	CATSDPGGSGEKLFF
TRBD1	TRBV28	TRBJ1-2	NA	TGTGCCAGCAGTCCTACCTCGGGACAGTATGGCTACACCTTC	CASSPTSGQYGYTF
NA	TRBV7-9	TRBJ1-1	NA	TGTGCCAGCAGCCGAAAAAAAACTACCGACAGTGGAGCTGAAGCTTTCTTT	CASSRKKTTDSGAEAFF
NA	TRBV11-2	TRBJ1-1	NA	TGTGCCAGCAGCCCCCGACAGAACGCGAACACTGAAGCTTTCTTT	CASSPRQNANTEAFF
TRBD1	TRBV28	TRBJ2-1	NA	TGTGCCAGCAGTTTATCGGGACAGGACGGGCAGTTCTTC	CASSLSGQDGQFF
TRBD1	TRBV7-2	TRBJ2-5	NA	TGTGCCAGCAGCTTACAACCGACAGGGGGCGACGAGACCCAGTACTTC	CASSLQPTGGDETQYF
TRBD1	TRBV6-5	TRBJ1-5	NA	TGTGCCAGCAGTTACTCTCGACAGGGCGATCAGCCCCAGCATTTT	CASSYSRQGDQPQHF
NA	TRBV19	TRBJ2-2	NA	TGTGCCAGTAGCCGTTGGACAGTCAACACCGGGGAGCTGTTTTTT	CASSRWTVNTGELFF
NA	TRBV7-9	TRBJ2-3	NA	TGTGCAACGGAGGGGGGGCCGAGCACAGATACGCAGTATTTT	CATEGGPSTDTQYF
NA	TRBV19	TRBJ2-6	NA	TGTGCCAGTAGTTTCGGACAGTCTGGGGCCAACGTCCTGACTTTC	CASSFGQSGANVLTF
NA	TRBV13	TRBJ2-3	NA	TGTGCCAGCAGTCGGCTAGCTCTCACAGATACGCAGTATTTT	CASSRLALTDTQYF
NA	TRBV30	TRBJ1-3	NA	TGTGCCTGGAGTGTAGGGGCTGGAAACACCATATATTTT	CAWSVGAGNTIYF
NA	TRBV5-1	TRBJ2-5	NA	TGCGCCAGCAGCTTGGGTCTTGGAGCCACCCAGTACTTC	CASSLGLGATQYF
TRBD1	TRBV18	TRBJ2-1	once	TGTGCCAGCTCACCCCGACAGGGCCCAAATGAGCAGTTCTTC	CASSPRQGPNEQFF
TRBD1	TRBV10-3	TRBJ2-7	once	TGTGCCATCAGTGAGAGGGACAGGGAGTTTAACGAGCAGTACTTC	CAISERDREFNEQYF
TRBD2	TRBV7-2	TRBJ2-1	NA	TGTGCCAGCAGCTCCCTAGCGGGGAAATACAATGAGCAGTTCTTC	CASSSLAGKYNEQFF
NA	TRBV30	TRBJ1-3	NA	TGTGCCTGGAGCTTGGCTTTCTCTGGAAACACCATATATTTT	CAWSLAFSGNTIYF
TRBD1	TRBV4-1	TRBJ1-2	NA	TGCGCCAGCAGCCAGGGTTCAGGGGGCTTTGGCTACACCTTC	CASSQGSGGFGYTF
TRBD1	TRBV23-1	TRBJ1-2	NA	TGCGCCAGCAGGTTGGACAGGAGGGCCCTAAGACTAAACTATGGCTACACCTTC	CASRLDRRALRLNYGYTF
TRBD1	TRBV5-1	TRBJ2-1	NA	TGCGCCAGCAGCTTGCGGGACAGCTTTTACAATGAGCAGTTCTTC	CASSLRDSFYNEQFF
NA	TRBV7-6	TRBJ1-2	NA	TGTGCCAGCAGCTTATCGGAGGGTACGGATGGCTACACCTTC	CASSLSEGTDGYTF
TRBD1	TRBV19	TRBJ2-3	NA	TGTGCCAGTAGTTCTCGGGACAGACTCACAGATACGCAGTATTTT	CASSSRDRLTDTQYF
NA	TRBV30	TRBJ1-5	once	TGTGCCTGGAATCGACGGAGAGATCAGCCCCAGCATTTT	CAWNRRRDQPQHF
NA	TRBV15	TRBJ2-5	NA	TGTGCCACCAGCAAATTAGTGGAGACCCAGTACTTC	CATSKLVETQYF
NA	TRBV14	TRBJ1-2	NA	TGTGCCAGCAGCTGGACCGGGACTCAACTAAGTCAGGGCTACACCTTC	CASSWTGTQLSQGYTF
TRBD1	TRBV9	TRBJ1-4	NA	TGTGCCAGCAGCGTAATGGACAGGGGAGGTGGTGAAAAACTGTTTTTT	CASSVMDRGGGEKLFF
NA	TRBV3-1/TRBV3-2	TRBJ1-2	NA	TGTGCCAGCAGCCAATCTCGAATCGGGGGGGCTGATGGCTACACCTTC	CASSQSRIGGADGYTF
NA	TRBV6-2/TRBV6-3	TRBJ1-1	NA	TGTGCCAGCAGTTTACGAAAGGGGTGGGAAGACACTGAAGCTTTCTTT	CASSLRKGWEDTEAFF
NA	TRBV5-1	TRBJ2-3	once	TGCGCCAGCACCCAGTTGGGGGGGCTTAGCACAGATACGCAGTATTTT	CASTQLGGLSTDTQYF
NA	TRBV15	TRBJ1-5	NA	TGTGCCACCAGCAGAGACGGGCCCCAGCATTTT	CATSRDGPQHF
NA	TRBV27	TRBJ2-3	NA	TGTGCCAGCAGTTATGGGGGCGGGGGACGCACAGATACGCAGTATTTT	CASSYGGGGRTDTQYF
NA	TRBV7-8	TRBJ1-5	NA	TGTGCCAGCAGCCCCAGGGGAACTCAGCCCCAGCATTTT	CASSPRGTQPQHF
NA	TRBV3-1/TRBV3-2	TRBJ2-3	NA	TGTGCCAGCAGAGCGGGCATCACAGATACGCAGTATTTT	CASRAGITDTQYF
NA	TRBV18	TRBJ2-7	NA	TGTGCCAGCTCACCGAGGGATGCGAACGAGCAGTACTTC	CASSPRDANEQYF